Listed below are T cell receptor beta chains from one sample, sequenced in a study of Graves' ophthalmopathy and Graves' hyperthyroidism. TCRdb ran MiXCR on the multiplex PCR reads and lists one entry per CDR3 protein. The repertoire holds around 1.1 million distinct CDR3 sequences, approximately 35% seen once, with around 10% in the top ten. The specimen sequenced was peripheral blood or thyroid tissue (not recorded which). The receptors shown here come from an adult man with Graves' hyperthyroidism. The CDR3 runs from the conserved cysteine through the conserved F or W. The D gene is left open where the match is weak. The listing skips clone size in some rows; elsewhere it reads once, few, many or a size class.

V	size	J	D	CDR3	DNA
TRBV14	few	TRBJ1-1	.	CASSGNVGLNTEAFF	TGTGCCAGCAGCGGCAACGTAGGGTTGAACACTGAAGCTTTCTTT
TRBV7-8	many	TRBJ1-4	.	CASTYSGVTANEKLFF	TGTGCCAGCACCTATAGCGGGGTCACGGCTAATGAAAAACTGTTTTTT
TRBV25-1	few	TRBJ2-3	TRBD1	CASSETGKGTDTQYF	TGTGCCAGCAGTGAGACAGGGAAGGGCACAGATACGCAGTATTTT
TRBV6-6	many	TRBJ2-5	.	CATSWGREETQYF	TGTGCCACCTCCTGGGGGCGGGAAGAGACCCAGTACTTC
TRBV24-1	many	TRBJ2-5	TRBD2	CATSDPRAGGPRETQYF	TGTGCCACCAGTGACCCCCGAGCGGGAGGGCCTAGGGAGACCCAGTACTTC
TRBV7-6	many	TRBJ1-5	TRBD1	CASSPASTGVQPQHF	TGTGCCAGCAGCCCCGCCTCGACAGGGGTCCAGCCCCAGCATTTT
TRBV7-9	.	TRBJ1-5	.	CASSLAPGVNQPQHF	TGTGCCAGCAGCTTAGCGCCCGGGGTCAATCAGCCCCAGCATTTT
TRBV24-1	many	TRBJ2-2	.	CATSDLVQGSDTGELFF	TGTGCCACCAGTGATTTAGTCCAGGGGTCGGACACCGGGGAGCTGTTTTTT
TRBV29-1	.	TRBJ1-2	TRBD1	CSVGRQGAWGYTF	TGCAGCGTTGGTCGACAGGGGGCATGGGGCTACACCTTC
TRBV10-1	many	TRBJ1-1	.	CASKSGGAEAFF	TGCGCCAGCAAGAGTGGGGGGGCTGAAGCTTTCTTT
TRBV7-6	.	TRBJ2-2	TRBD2	CASSLPPGVAGGTGELFF	TGTGCCAGCAGCTTACCTCCTGGGGTAGCGGGAGGCACCGGGGAGCTGTTTTTT
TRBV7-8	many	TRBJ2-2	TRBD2	CASSWGLAGGGELFF	TGTGCCAGCAGCTGGGGACTAGCGGGGGGCGGGGAGCTGTTTTTT
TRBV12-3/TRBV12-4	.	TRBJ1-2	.	CASSHRDRTDYGYTF	TGTGCCAGCAGCCACAGAGACCGGACAGACTATGGCTACACCTTC
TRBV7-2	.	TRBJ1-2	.	CASSLGQAHYGYTF	TGTGCCAGCAGCTTAGGACAGGCCCACTATGGCTACACCTTC
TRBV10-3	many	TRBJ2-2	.	CAISPKPGHENTGELFF	TGTGCCATCAGTCCAAAACCCGGACACGAGAACACCGGGGAGCTGTTTTTT
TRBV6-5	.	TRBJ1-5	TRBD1	CASRHGQGSNQPQHF	TGTGCCAGCAGACATGGACAGGGCAGCAATCAGCCCCAGCATTTT
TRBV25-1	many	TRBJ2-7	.	CASRRQESSYEQYF	TGTGCCAGCAGGAGACAGGAGAGTTCCTACGAGCAGTACTTC
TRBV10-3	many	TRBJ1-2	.	CAISDGRNPSNYGYTF	TGTGCCATCAGTGATGGCCGCAACCCCTCTAACTATGGCTACACCTTC
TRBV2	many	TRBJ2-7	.	CASKSSTYEQYF	TGTGCCAGCAAGTCCAGCACCTACGAGCAGTACTTC
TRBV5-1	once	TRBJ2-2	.	CASSLISLTGELFF	TGCGCCAGCAGCCTAATTAGCCTCACCGGGGAGCTGTTTTTT
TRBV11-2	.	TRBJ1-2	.	CASSQVGGRGGYTF	TGTGCCAGCAGCCAAGTTGGGGGGCGCGGTGGCTACACCTTC
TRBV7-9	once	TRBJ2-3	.	CASSPTWSDTQYF	TGTGCCAGCAGTCCGACTTGGTCAGATACGCAGTATTTT
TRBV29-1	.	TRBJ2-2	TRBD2	CSVDMGLALGELFF	TGCAGCGTTGATATGGGACTAGCGCTCGGGGAGCTGTTTTTT
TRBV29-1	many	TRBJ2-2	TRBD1	CSVEGDRANTGELFF	TGCAGCGTTGAAGGCGACAGGGCTAACACCGGGGAGCTGTTTTTT
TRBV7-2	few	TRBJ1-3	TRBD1	CASTLSGTGTGNTIYF	TGTGCCAGCACCCTGTCCGGGACAGGGACTGGAAACACCATATATTTT
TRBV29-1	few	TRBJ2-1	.	CSVDGGVNEQFF	TGCAGCGTTGACGGCGGGGTCAATGAGCAGTTCTTC
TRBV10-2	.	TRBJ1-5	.	CASSDSGRNQPQHF	TGCGCCAGCAGTGACTCCGGGCGCAATCAGCCCCAGCATTTT
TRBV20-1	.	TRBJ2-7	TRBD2	CSAYQPLLAGGHEQYF	TGCAGTGCTTACCAACCCTTACTAGCGGGAGGCCACGAGCAGTACTTC
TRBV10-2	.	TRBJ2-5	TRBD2	CASSEVTSGRQETQYF	TGCGCCAGCAGTGAGGTGACTAGCGGGCGTCAAGAGACCCAGTACTTC
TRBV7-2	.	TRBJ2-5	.	CASRPQEYQETQYF	TGTGCCAGCAGACCTCAGGAGTACCAAGAGACCCAGTACTTC
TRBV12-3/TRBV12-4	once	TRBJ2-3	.	CASTVDTGTDTQYF	TGTGCCAGCACCGTAGACACTGGCACAGATACGCAGTATTTT
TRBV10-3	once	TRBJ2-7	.	CATSLSVRDTGYEQYF	TGTGCCACCTCCCTTTCTGTCCGGGACACCGGGTACGAGCAGTACTTC
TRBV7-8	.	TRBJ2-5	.	CASIEGRQQETQYF	TGTGCCAGCATCGAGGGAAGACAGCAAGAGACCCAGTACTTC
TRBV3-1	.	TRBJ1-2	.	CASSPIGLLGKRDGYTF	TGTGCCAGCAGCCCAATTGGATTACTAGGGAAACGTGATGGCTACACCTTC
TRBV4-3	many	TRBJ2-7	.	CASSQDRGRYYEQYF	TGCGCCAGCAGCCAAGACCGGGGGCGATACTACGAGCAGTACTTC
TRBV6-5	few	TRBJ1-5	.	CASSYDSAQPQHF	TGTGCCAGCAGTTACGACAGCGCTCAGCCCCAGCATTTT
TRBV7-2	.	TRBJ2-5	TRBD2	CASSGGREEAQYF	TGTGCCAGCAGCGGAGGACGGGAGGAGGCCCAGTACTTC
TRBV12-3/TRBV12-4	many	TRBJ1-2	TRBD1	CASSLAGGPGDGYTF	TGTGCCAGCAGTTTAGCAGGGGGCCCAGGCGATGGCTACACCTTC
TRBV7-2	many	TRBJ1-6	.	CASSLDSWVYNSPLHF	TGTGCCAGCAGCTTAGATTCGTGGGTTTATAATTCACCCCTCCACTTT
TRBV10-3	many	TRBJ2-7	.	CAISGWGDSSYEQYF	TGTGCCATCAGTGGGTGGGGAGACAGCTCCTACGAGCAGTACTTC
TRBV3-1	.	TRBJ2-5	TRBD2	CASSQLRLAGEETQYF	TGTGCCAGCAGCCAACTTAGACTAGCGGGGGAAGAGACCCAGTACTTC
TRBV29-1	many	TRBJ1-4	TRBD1	CSVLQPPGGGPTNEKLFF	TGCAGCGTCCTCCAACCCCCAGGGGGCGGACCAACTAATGAAAAACTGTTTTTT
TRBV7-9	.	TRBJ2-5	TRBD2	CASSKGLAGGTRKETQYF	TGTGCCAGCAGCAAGGGACTAGCGGGGGGCACTCGGAAAGAGACCCAGTACTTC
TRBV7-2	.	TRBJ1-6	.	CASSLGPAGQSNSPLHF	TGTGCCAGCAGCCTAGGACCCGCCGGACAGTCCAATTCACCCCTCCACTTT
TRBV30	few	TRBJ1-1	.	CAWSGTIEAFF	TGTGCCTGGAGTGGGACGATAGAAGCTTTCTTT
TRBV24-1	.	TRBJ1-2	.	CATSHGAGVYGYTF	TGTGCCACCAGTCACGGTGCAGGCGTCTATGGCTACACCTTC
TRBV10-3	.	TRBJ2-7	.	CASSYSIARFYEQYF	TGTGCCAGCAGTTACTCGATAGCTCGGTTCTACGAGCAGTACTTC
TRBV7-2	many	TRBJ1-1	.	CASSPLNQNTEAFF	TGTGCCAGCAGCCCCTTAAACCAGAACACTGAAGCTTTCTTT
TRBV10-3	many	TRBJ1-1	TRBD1	CAISLTPTGTGVTEAFF	TGTGCCATCAGTCTTACCCCCACCGGGACAGGGGTTACTGAAGCTTTCTTT
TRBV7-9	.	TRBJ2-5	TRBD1	CASSPQLDRDQETQYF	TGTGCCAGCAGCCCCCAGTTAGACAGGGACCAAGAGACCCAGTACTTC
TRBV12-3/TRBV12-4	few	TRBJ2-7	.	CASSSEGAKYF	TGTGCCAGCAGTTCGGAGGGGGCCAAGTACTTC
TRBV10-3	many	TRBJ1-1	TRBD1	CAISWDRKNTEAFF	TGTGCCATCAGTTGGGACAGGAAGAACACTGAAGCTTTCTTT
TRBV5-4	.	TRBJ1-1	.	CASSRPGNGEAFF	TGTGCCAGCAGCCGACCAGGGAACGGTGAAGCTTTCTTT
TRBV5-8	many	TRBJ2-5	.	CASSQDTRETQYF	TGTGCCAGCAGCCAAGACACAAGGGAGACCCAGTACTTC
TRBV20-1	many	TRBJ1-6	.	CSARGRDRSSYNSPLHF	TGCAGTGCTAGAGGTCGGGACCGAAGCTCCTATAATTCACCCCTCCACTTT